This TCR beta chain was recovered during a study of molecular identifiers for immune sequencing clone quantification (dated by TCRdb to the late 2010s). For context, the study as a whole: In a replicate experiment, RNA from around 20,000 or 100,000 naive CD8 T cells was split into five aliquots, four of which were sequenced. This methods study benchmarked molecular-identifier clustering-based TCR repertoire sequencing (MIDCIRS) and TCR RNA copy counting, using CD8 T cells to do so. Results the study describes overall, beyond this receptor: Spiked-in Jurkat TCR RNA equal to a single cell's worth was reported to be detectable even within 1,200,000 naive CD8 T cells. The naive libraries included spiked-in Jurkat TCR RNA (approximately ten copies' worth), and this RNA is not part of the donor repertoire. Highly expanded clone sizes could be underestimated because identical TCR molecules may share a barcode. In CMV-specific effector cells, clones with more than 20 RNA copies contained over 98% of molecules, whereas in naive cells such clones contained under 1% of molecules. When barcode sub-clustering was not used, chimeric consensus sequences inflated TCR diversity, with chimeras reaching as high as 47%. Modeling estimated around 3 recovered TCR RNA copies per cell, compared with about ten by digital PCR, which implies roughly 30% capture efficiency.

The library was produced with PCR. Sequenced using an Illumina HiSeq 4000. Bulk TCR libraries were generated as previously described, with the TCR primers listed in Table S5 used. Purification of total RNA was performed with the Qiagen AllPrep DNA/RNA kit. Before analysis, reads from multiple sequencing runs of the same library were pooled. The published analysis was carried out like this. Only reads with exact TCR constant sequence were kept, trimmed to 150 nt, and grouped by their 12-nt molecular barcodes. Reads in each barcode group were sub-clustered using a 15% Levenshtein threshold, and a quality-weighted consensus sequence was built for each RNA molecule. Non-functional sequences were filtered out, along with any lower-count sequence sitting one edit away from another sequence. Based on fitting two negative binomial distributions, any barcode sub-cluster with under 20% of the maximum read count was discarded. Clones were called with MiXCR by TCRdb after fastp trimmed the public reads at Q25, and only in-frame beta chains were retained. Entries are consolidated by CDR3 protein sequence, retaining the most common genes and DNA. TCRdb, not the authors, supplied the V and J calls. The sample table records approximately 670,000 distinct CDR3 sequences; 15% to 20% of these occur just once. The biggest ten clones account for 0.85% to 0.9% of the sample.

This clonotype was recorded at least ten times. No antigen is known for it. The sample holds no much larger clone one base away, and base qualities are not on file. Libraries of naive CD8 T cells were generated from roughly 21,000 to 960,000 sorted cells, with 10%, 30% or 50% of the purified RNA used. Naive CD8 T cells, defined as CD8+CD4-CCR7+CD45RA+, were FACS-sorted into RLT Plus buffer on a BD FACSAria II. Nine to eleven TCR copies' worth of Jurkat RNA were spiked into roughly 18,000-1,000,000 naive CD8 T cell samples to test detection sensitivity. CD8 T cells were enriched with RosetteSep CD8+ T Cell Enrichment Cocktail and Ficoll-Paque, followed by ACK red cell lysis. The CDR3, from cysteine to phenylalanine, totals 17 residues. Only the CDR3 DNA is retained, 51 bases long and in frame from the first base. The germline V gene yields SGHDT for CDR1 and YYEEEE for CDR2. V and J are trimmed by 2 bases and 0 bases, and the gene matches miss 10 bases of the junction.

Sequencing was carried out using naive CD8+ T cells from blood, with Jurkat cell RNA spiked in. The sample's cell subset or site label is to be understood as: FACS-sorted CD8+CD4-CCR7+CD45RA+ naive T cells. The clonotype originates from a human donor in good health. Some libraries in this study had Jurkat cell RNA spiked in. The chain was built from TRBV5-6 and TRBJ1-2; 7 central bases correspond to TRBD1. The CDR3 region reads CASSLGGPDGANYGYTF. Read as DNA, the sequence is TGTGCCAGCAGCTTAGGGGGCCCGGACGGAGCTAACTATGGCTACACCTTC.